A selection of T cell receptor beta chains follows, all from one sample in a study of response to subunit inactivated influenza vaccine. TCRdb re-derived calls from the RT-PCR reads in MiXCR, one entry per CDR3 protein. The sample has 550,000 to 800,000 distinct CDR3 sequences, more than 15% seen once; the top ten hold around a tenth. This sample comprised PBMCs from blood, obtained 11 to 12 days after vaccination. These receptors came from a man aged 45-60 years who received an inactivated influenza vaccine. Each CDR3 is given with its conserved first and last residue. D genes are given only for firm matches. Clone size appears in some rows only: once, few, many, or a class for an expanded clone.

v_gene	d_gene	j_gene	abundance	CDR3aa	CDR3nt
TRBV5-1	NA	TRBJ2-2	NA	CASSLVEVSSLNTGELFF	TGCGCCAGCAGCTTGGTTGAGGTTTCATCTCTAAACACCGGGGAGCTGTTTTTT
TRBV7-9	NA	TRBJ1-2	NA	CATVQGLDGYTF	TGTGCCACGGTACAGGGCCTGGATGGCTACACCTTC
TRBV20-1	NA	TRBJ1-2	NA	CSARSHRDYGYSF	TGCAGTGCTAGATCGCACAGGGACTATGGCTACTCCTTC
TRBV11-3	NA	TRBJ1-2	few	CASSLRWDTNYGYTF	TGTGCCAGCAGCTTAAGGTGGGACACCAACTATGGCTACACCTTC
TRBV12-3/TRBV12-4	NA	TRBJ1-3	few	CASRTDWGFGNTIYF	TGTGCCAGCAGAACAGACTGGGGGTTCGGAAACACCATATATTTT
TRBV28	TRBD1	TRBJ1-5	few	CASSLVRGGGNQPQHF	TGTGCCAGCAGTTTGGTCAGGGGGGGAGGCAATCAGCCCCAGCATTTT
TRBV7-2	TRBD2	TRBJ2-7	NA	CASSFGSSGGYYEQYF	TGTGCCAGCAGCTTTGGGTCTAGCGGGGGTTACTACGAGCAGTACTTC
TRBV5-5	TRBD1	TRBJ2-1	NA	CASSLLDRGLWNEQFF	TGTGCCAGCAGCTTGCTGGACAGGGGGCTTTGGAATGAGCAGTTCTTC
TRBV24-1	NA	TRBJ1-1	many	CATSDFTGEAFF	TGTGCCACCAGTGATTTCACAGGGGAAGCTTTCTTT
TRBV20-1	TRBD2	TRBJ2-7	NA	CSASLLARKYEQYF	TGCAGTGCTAGCTTACTAGCGAGGAAATACGAGCAGTACTTC
TRBV20-1	NA	TRBJ1-1	few	CSARLGAATEAFF	TGCAGTGCTAGACTGGGGGCGGCCACTGAAGCTTTCTTT
TRBV4-3	NA	TRBJ2-3	NA	CASSQVGGTDTQYF	TGCGCCAGCAGCCAAGTCGGGGGCACAGATACGCAGTATTTT
TRBV27	NA	TRBJ1-3	few	CASSSVGVYGNTIYF	TGTGCCAGCAGTTCGGTCGGGGTGTATGGAAACACCATATATTTT
TRBV29-1	TRBD1	TRBJ2-7	few	CSVVEETGSYEQYF	TGCAGCGTTGTAGAGGAGACAGGGTCCTACGAGCAGTACTTC